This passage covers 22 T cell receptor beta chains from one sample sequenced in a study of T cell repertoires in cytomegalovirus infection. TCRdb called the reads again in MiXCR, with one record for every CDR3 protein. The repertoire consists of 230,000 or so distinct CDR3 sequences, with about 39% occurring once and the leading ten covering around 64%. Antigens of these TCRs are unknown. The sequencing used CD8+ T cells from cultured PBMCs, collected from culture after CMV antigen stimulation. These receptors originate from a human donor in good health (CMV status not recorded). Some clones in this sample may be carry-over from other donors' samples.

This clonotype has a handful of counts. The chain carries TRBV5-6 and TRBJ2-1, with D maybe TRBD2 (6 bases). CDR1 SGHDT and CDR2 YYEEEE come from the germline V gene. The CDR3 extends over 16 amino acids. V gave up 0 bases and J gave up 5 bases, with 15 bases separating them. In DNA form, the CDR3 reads TGTGCCAGCAGCTTGGCTCGGTGGCTAGCGAACAATGAGCAGTTCTTC. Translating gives CASSLARWLANNEQFF.

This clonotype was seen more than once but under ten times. The CDR3 protein is CASSLGFGETQYF. The CDR3 bases are TGTGCCAGCAGCTTAGGGTTTGGAGAGACCCAGTACTTC. The rearrangement uses TRBV7-6 and TRBJ2-5; D call uncertain. The CDR3 is 13 residues long. V was cut by 1 base and J by 4 bases, with 7 bases left in between. Looked up from germline, CDR1 is SGHVS and CDR2 is FNYEAQ.

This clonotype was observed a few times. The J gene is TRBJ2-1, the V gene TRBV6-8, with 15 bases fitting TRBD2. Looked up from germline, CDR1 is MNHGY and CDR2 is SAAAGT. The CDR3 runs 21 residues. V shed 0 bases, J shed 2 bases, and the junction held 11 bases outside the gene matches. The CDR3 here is CASSYSGTSGRPWVTYNEQFF. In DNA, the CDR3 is TGTGCCAGCAGTTACTCGGGGACTAGCGGGAGGCCCTGGGTGACCTACAATGAGCAGTTCTTC.

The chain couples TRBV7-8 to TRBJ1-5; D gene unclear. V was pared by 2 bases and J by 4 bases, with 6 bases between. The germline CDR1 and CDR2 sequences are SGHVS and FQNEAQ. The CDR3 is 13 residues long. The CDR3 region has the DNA TGTGCCAGCAGCTTACTAGATAATCAGCCCCAGCATTTT. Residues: CASSLLDNQPQHF.

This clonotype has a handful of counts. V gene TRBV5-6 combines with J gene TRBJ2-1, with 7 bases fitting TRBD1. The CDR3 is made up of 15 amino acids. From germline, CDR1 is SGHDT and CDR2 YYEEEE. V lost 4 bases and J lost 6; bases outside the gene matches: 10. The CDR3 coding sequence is TGTGCCAGCAGCCCCCGACAGGGTCGGCTCAATGAGCAGTTCTTC. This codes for CASSPRQGRLNEQFF.

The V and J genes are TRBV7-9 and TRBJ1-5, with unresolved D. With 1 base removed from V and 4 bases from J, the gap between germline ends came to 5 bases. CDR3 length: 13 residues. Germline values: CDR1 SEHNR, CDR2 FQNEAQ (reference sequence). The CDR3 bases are TGTGCCAGCAGCTTAGGTGTTAATCAGCCCCAGCATTTT. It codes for CASSLGVNQPQHF.

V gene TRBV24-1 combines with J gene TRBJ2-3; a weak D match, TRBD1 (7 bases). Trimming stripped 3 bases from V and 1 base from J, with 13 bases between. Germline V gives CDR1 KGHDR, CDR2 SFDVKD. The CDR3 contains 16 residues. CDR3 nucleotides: TGTGCCACCAGTGATGGAGGGGGCGCAGGCACAGATACGCAGTATTTT. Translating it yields CATSDGGGAGTDTQYF.

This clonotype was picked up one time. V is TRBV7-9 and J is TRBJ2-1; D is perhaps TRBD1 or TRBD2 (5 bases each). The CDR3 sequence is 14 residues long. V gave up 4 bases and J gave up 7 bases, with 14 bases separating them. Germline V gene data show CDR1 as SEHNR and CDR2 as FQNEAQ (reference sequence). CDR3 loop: CASSSGTLGNEQFF. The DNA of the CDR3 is TGTGCCAGCAGCTCAGGGACCCTAGGGAATGAGCAGTTCTTC.

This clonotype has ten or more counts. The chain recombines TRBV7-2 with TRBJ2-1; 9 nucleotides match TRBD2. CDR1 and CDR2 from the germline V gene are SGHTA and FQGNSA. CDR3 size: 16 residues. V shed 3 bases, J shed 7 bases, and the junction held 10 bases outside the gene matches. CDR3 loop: CASSLSNSGGRNEQFF. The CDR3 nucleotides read TGTGCCAGCAGCTTGTCTAATAGCGGGGGAAGGAATGAGCAGTTCTTC. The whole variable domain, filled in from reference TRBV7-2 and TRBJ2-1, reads GAGVSQSPSNKVTEKGKDVELRCDPISGHTALYWYRQSLGQGLEFLIYFQGNSAPDKSGLPSDRFSAERTGGSVSTLTIQRTQQEDSAVYLCASSLSNSGGRNEQFFGPGTRLTVL.

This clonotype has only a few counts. CDR3 in amino acids: CASSLGGSRETQYF. Written as DNA, the CDR3 is TGTGCCAGCAGCTTAGGGGGTAGCAGGGAGACCCAGTACTTC. This sequence joins TRBV7-8 and TRBJ2-5; D remains unclear. The V and J ends lost 1 base and 5 bases respectively, with 11 bases between them. The CDR3 is 14 amino acids. Germline V gene sequence: CDR1 SGHVS, CDR2 FQNEAQ. Complete variable domain (other parts from reference TRBV7-8 and TRBJ2-5): GAGVSQSPRYKVAKRGQDVALRCDPISGHVSLFWYQQALGQGPEFLTYFQNEAQLDKSGLPSDRFFAERPEGSVSTLKIQRTQQEDSAVYLCASSLGGSRETQYFGPGTRLLVL.

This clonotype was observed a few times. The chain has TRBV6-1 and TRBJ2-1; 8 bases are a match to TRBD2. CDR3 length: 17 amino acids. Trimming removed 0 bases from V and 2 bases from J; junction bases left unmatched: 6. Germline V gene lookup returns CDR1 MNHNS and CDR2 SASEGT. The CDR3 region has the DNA TGTGCCAGCAGTGAAGCGTGGGTTAGCGGGGCCTACAATGAGCAGTTCTTC. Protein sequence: CASSEAWVSGAYNEQFF.

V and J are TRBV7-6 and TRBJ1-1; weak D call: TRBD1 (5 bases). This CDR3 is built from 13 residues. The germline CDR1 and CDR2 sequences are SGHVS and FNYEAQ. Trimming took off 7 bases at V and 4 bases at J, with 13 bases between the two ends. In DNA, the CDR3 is TGTGCCAGCACCCGGCGAGGGACCACTGAAGCTTTCTTT. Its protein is CASTRRGTTEAFF.

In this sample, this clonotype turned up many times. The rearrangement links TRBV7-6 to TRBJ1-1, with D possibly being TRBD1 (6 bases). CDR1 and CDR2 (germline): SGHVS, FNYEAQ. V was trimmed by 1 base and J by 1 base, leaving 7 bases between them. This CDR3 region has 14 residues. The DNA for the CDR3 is TGTGCCAGCAGCTTAGACAGGGCGAACACTGAAGCTTTCTTT. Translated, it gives CASSLDRANTEAFF.

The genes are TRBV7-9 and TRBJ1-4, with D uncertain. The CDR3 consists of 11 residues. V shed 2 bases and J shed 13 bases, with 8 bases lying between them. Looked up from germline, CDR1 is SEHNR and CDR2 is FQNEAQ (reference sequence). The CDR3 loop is CASSLSDPLFF. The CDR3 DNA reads TGTGCCAGCAGCTTATCCGACCCACTGTTTTTT.

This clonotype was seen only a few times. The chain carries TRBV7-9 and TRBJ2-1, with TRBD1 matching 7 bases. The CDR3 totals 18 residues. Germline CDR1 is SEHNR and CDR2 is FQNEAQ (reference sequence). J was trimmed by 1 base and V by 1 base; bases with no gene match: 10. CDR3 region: CASSLGFRTGVSYNEQFF. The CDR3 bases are TGTGCCAGCAGCTTAGGATTTCGGACAGGAGTATCCTACAATGAGCAGTTCTTC.

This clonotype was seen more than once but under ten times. CDR3 loop: CASSQGEDWLDTGELFF. The CDR3 DNA follows: TGTGCCAGCAGCCAGGGGGAAGATTGGCTGGACACCGGGGAGCTGTTTTTT. The chain is built from TRBV4-2 and TRBJ2-2; D tentatively fits TRBD1 or TRBD2 (5 bases each). The CDR3 has 17 residues. V lost 3 bases and J lost 3, with 17 bases in between. Per the germline V gene, CDR1 is LGHNA and CDR2 is YNFKEQ.

As DNA, the CDR3 is TGTGCCAGCAGTTTGGGAAGGGATGGCGGGGAGCTGTTTTTT. Its translation: CASSLGRDGGELFF. The gene calls are TRBV27 and TRBJ2-2; D ambiguous. This CDR3 spans 14 amino acids. Germline V gene lookup returns CDR1 MNHEY and CDR2 SMNVEV (reference sequence). Trimming removed 3 bases at V and 7 bases at J, with 12 bases between.

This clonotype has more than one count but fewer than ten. The CDR3 DNA reads as TGCAGTGCTAGAAGAACAGGGATTTCCTACGAGCAGTACTTC. It specifies CSARRTGISYEQYF. The chain recombines TRBV20-1 with TRBJ2-7, with D possibly TRBD1 on 6 matching bases. With 2 bases removed from V and 1 base from J, the gap between germline ends came to 12 bases. The CDR3 is made up of 14 amino acids. From germline, CDR1 is DFQATT and CDR2 SNEGSKA (reference sequence).

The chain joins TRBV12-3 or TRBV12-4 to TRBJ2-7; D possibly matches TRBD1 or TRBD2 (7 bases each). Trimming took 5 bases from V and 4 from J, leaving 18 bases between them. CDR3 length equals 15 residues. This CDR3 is CASSPSSRGGYEQYF. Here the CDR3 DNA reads TGTGCCAGCAGTCCTTCATCCAGGGGGGGATACGAGCAGTACTTC.

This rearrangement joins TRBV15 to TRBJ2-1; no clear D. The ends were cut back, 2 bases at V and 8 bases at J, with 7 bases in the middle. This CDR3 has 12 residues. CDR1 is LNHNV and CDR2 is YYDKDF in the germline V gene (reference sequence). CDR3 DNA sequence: TGTGCCACCAGCAGAACGCAGTATGAGCAGTTCTTC. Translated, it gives CATSRTQYEQFF.

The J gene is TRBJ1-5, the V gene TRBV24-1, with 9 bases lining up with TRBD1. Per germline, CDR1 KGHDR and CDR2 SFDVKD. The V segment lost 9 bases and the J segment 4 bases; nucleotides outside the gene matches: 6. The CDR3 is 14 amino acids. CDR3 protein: CATQGQGRNQPQHF. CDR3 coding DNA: TGTGCCACCCAAGGACAGGGGAGGAATCAGCCCCAGCATTTT.

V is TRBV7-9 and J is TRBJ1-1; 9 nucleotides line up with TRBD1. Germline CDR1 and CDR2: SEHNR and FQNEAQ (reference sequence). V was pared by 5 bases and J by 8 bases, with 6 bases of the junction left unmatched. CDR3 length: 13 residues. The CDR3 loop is CASSHGQGLEAFF. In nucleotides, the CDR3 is TGTGCCAGCAGCCACGGACAGGGGCTAGAAGCTTTCTTT.